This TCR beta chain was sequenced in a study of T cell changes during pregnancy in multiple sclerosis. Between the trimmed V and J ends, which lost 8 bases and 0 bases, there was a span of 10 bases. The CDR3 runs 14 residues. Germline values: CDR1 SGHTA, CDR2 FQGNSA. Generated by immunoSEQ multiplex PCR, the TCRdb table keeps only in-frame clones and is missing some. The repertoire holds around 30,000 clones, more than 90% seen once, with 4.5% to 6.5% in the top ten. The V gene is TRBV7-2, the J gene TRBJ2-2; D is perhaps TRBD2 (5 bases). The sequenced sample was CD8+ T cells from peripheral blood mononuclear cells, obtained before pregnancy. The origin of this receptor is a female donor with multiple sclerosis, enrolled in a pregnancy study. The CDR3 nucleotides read TGTGCCAGCGCAGGAGGACCGAACACCGGGGAGCTGTTTTTT. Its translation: CASAGGPNTGELFF.